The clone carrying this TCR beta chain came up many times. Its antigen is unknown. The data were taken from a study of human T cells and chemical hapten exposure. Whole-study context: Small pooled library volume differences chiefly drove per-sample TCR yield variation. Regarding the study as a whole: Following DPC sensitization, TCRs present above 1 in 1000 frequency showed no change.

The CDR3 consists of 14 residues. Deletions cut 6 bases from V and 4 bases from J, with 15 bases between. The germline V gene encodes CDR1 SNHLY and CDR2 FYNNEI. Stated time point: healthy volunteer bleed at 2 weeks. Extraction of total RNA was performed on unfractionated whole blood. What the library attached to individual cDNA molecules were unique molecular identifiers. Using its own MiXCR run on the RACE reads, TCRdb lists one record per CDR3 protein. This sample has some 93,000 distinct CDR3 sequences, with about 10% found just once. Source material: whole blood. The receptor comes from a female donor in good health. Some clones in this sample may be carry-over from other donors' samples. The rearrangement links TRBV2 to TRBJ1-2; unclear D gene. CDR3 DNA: TGTGCCAGCAGCTACGGACGACAAGGCTATGGCTACACCTTC. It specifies CASSYGRQGYGYTF.